The 4 T cell receptor beta chains presented below share a single source sample, sequenced in a study of identical twins. TCRdb passed the 5' RACE reads through MiXCR, listing each CDR3 protein once. Counted here are about 220,000 distinct CDR3 sequences, roughly 10% occurring once; the ten biggest clones make up just over 5%. The specimen sequenced was memory (CD45RO+) T cells sorted from blood. These receptors all come from a woman under 30 in good health.

This clonotype showed up just a few times. The rearrangement links TRBV6-1 to TRBJ2-7; D unclear. Germline CDR1 MNHNS, CDR2 SASEGT. V was clipped by 7 bases and J by 3 bases, with 10 bases between them. The CDR3 loop spans 12 amino acids. As DNA, the CDR3 is TGTGCCAGCATTAGAGGAAACTACGAGCAGTACTTC. Its translation is CASIRGNYEQYF.

This chain joins TRBV7-3 and TRBJ2-1; the D is unclear. CDR3 length: 14 amino acids. Germline values: CDR1 SGHTA, CDR2 FQGTGA. Trimming left V 6 bases short and J 9 bases short, with 18 bases between. The CDR3 spells CASSLQNGRTEQFF. The CDR3 DNA follows: TGTGCCAGCAGTCTGCAGAACGGGCGGACTGAGCAGTTCTTC.

This clonotype was detected many times. The chain has TRBV20-1 and TRBJ2-7, with D tentatively TRBD1 or TRBD2 (5 bases each). Germline loops: CDR1 DFQATT, CDR2 SNEGSKA (reference sequence). The V end was cut by 5 bases, the J end by 6 bases, with 17 bases between. This CDR3 contains 13 residues. The CDR3 sequence is CSAPGRGRLEQYF. The CDR3 DNA sequence: TGCAGTGCTCCGGGACGGGGCCGCCTCGAGCAGTACTTC.

Details on this clonotype: No conserved phenylalanine or tryptophan is present at the end of the CDR3, so a read error is the likely explanation. The CDR3 nucleotides read TGCAGTGGCAGGACTAGCTACAATGAGCAGTTCCTC. Protein product: CSGRTSYNEQFL. The V gene is TRBV20-1, the J gene TRBJ2-1, with 7 bases lining up with TRBD2. There are 12 residues in the CDR3. The germline V gene has CDR1 DFQATT and CDR2 SNEGSKA (reference sequence). V shed 7 bases and J 3 bases; nucleotides not matched to a gene: 3.